Listed below are T cell receptor beta chains from one sample, sequenced in a study of cytomegalovirus exposure and HLA in healthy donors. Method: immunoSEQ multiplex PCR; TCRdb's copy keeps in-frame clones and lacks some. Of 240,000 or so clones listed, more than 75% are singletons. Sequenced sample: PBMCs. The receptors come from a woman aged 40 to 55 in good health and CMV-seropositive. CDR3s include the opening cysteine and the closing phenylalanine or tryptophan. D genes are given only for firm matches. Part of the rows lack a size; the others show once, few, many or a class for expanded clones.

v_gene: TRBV23-1; j_gene: TRBJ2-7; abundance: .; d_gene: TRBD1; CDR3aa: CASSQSSLGDRLPYEQYF; CDR3nt: TGCGCCAGCAGTCAATCTTCCCTAGGGGACAGGCTTCCCTACGAGCAGTACTTC
v_gene: TRBV6-5; j_gene: TRBJ1-2; abundance: few; d_gene: TRBD1; CDR3aa: CASSYERDRDAYGYTF; CDR3nt: TGTGCCAGCAGTTACGAAAGGGACAGGGATGCCTATGGCTACACCTTC
v_gene: TRBV7-7; j_gene: TRBJ1-3; abundance: .; d_gene: .; CDR3aa: CASSLDAGNGNTIYF; CDR3nt: TGTGCCAGCAGCCTCGACGCGGGAAACGGAAACACCATATATTTT
v_gene: TRBV7-2; j_gene: TRBJ1-2; abundance: .; d_gene: TRBD1; CDR3aa: CASRGQALTNYGYTF; CDR3nt: TGTGCCAGCAGGGGACAGGCCCTTACTAACTATGGCTACACCTTC
v_gene: TRBV6-5; j_gene: TRBJ1-3; abundance: .; d_gene: .; CDR3aa: CASKRDLSSGNTIYF; CDR3nt: TGTGCCAGCAAACGGGACTTGAGCTCTGGAAACACCATATATTTT
v_gene: TRBV14; j_gene: TRBJ2-7; abundance: .; d_gene: TRBD1; CDR3aa: CASSQDEGQGLRDEQYF; CDR3nt: TGTGCCAGCAGCCAAGATGAGGGACAGGGGCTAAGGGACGAGCAGTACTTC
v_gene: TRBV11-1; j_gene: TRBJ2-1; abundance: .; d_gene: .; CDR3aa: CASSRTVTWTYNEQFF; CDR3nt: TGTGCCAGCAGCCGGACAGTCACCTGGACCTACAATGAGCAGTTCTTC
v_gene: TRBV19; j_gene: TRBJ1-5; abundance: .; d_gene: .; CDR3aa: CASRLLGGAGNQPQHF; CDR3nt: TGTGCCAGTAGACTTTTAGGGGGGGCAGGCAATCAGCCCCAGCATTTT
v_gene: TRBV7-6; j_gene: TRBJ1-3; abundance: .; d_gene: .; CDR3aa: CASSPGTDFSGNTIYF; CDR3nt: TGTGCCAGCAGCCCGGGGACTGACTTCTCTGGAAACACCATATATTTT
v_gene: TRBV9; j_gene: TRBJ2-3; abundance: .; d_gene: TRBD1; CDR3aa: CASSPGQSTDTQYF; CDR3nt: TGTGCCAGCAGCCCGGGACAGAGCACAGATACGCAGTATTTT
v_gene: TRBV29-1; j_gene: TRBJ1-1; abundance: .; d_gene: .; CDR3aa: CSAREVAEAFF; CDR3nt: TGCAGCGCCAGGGAAGTCGCTGAAGCTTTCTTT
v_gene: TRBV9; j_gene: TRBJ2-7; abundance: .; d_gene: TRBD2; CDR3aa: CASSVGTSGPYEQYF; CDR3nt: TGTGCCAGCAGCGTTGGGACTAGCGGGCCCTACGAGCAGTACTTC
v_gene: TRBV7-2; j_gene: TRBJ1-1; abundance: .; d_gene: TRBD1; CDR3aa: CASTPGGNTEAFF; CDR3nt: TGTGCCAGCACGCCAGGGGGTAACACTGAAGCTTTCTTT
v_gene: TRBV30; j_gene: TRBJ1-2; abundance: .; d_gene: TRBD1; CDR3aa: CAWSVIGQGGYTF; CDR3nt: TGTGCCTGGAGTGTAATTGGACAGGGTGGCTACACCTTC
v_gene: TRBV5-1; j_gene: TRBJ2-1; abundance: .; d_gene: TRBD2; CDR3aa: CASSGTSGNRSEQFF; CDR3nt: TGCGCCAGCAGCGGGACTAGCGGGAATAGGAGTGAGCAGTTCTTC
v_gene: TRBV7-2; j_gene: TRBJ2-3; abundance: .; d_gene: TRBD1; CDR3aa: CASSLEATGFDTQYF; CDR3nt: TGTGCCAGCAGCTTAGAGGCGACAGGGTTTGATACGCAGTATTTT
v_gene: TRBV7-2; j_gene: TRBJ2-1; abundance: .; d_gene: .; CDR3aa: CASSSAGYYNEQFF; CDR3nt: TGTGCCAGCAGCTCAGCGGGCTACTACAATGAGCAGTTCTTC
v_gene: TRBV13; j_gene: TRBJ2-5; abundance: few; d_gene: TRBD2; CDR3aa: CASSLSRDYPQKTQYF; CDR3nt: TGTGCCAGCAGCTTATCGAGGGACTACCCTCAGAAGACCCAGTACTTC
v_gene: TRBV29-1; j_gene: TRBJ2-5; abundance: .; d_gene: TRBD2; CDR3aa: CSVEVTGGDVETQYF; CDR3nt: TGCAGCGTTGAGGTCACGGGGGGGGATGTGGAGACCCAGTACTTC
v_gene: TRBV4-3; j_gene: TRBJ2-1; abundance: .; d_gene: TRBD2; CDR3aa: CASSQEEAGGLDEQFF; CDR3nt: TGCGCCAGCAGCCAAGAGGAAGCGGGGGGGCTCGATGAGCAGTTCTTC
v_gene: TRBV7-2; j_gene: TRBJ2-7; abundance: .; d_gene: .; CDR3aa: CASSLWVGPSIEQYF; CDR3nt: TGTGCCAGCAGCTTATGGGTGGGGCCCTCCATCGAGCAGTACTTC
v_gene: TRBV5-5; j_gene: TRBJ1-2; abundance: once; d_gene: TRBD1; CDR3aa: CASSSWTGDGYTF; CDR3nt: TGTGCCAGCAGCAGCTGGACAGGCGATGGCTACACCTTC
v_gene: TRBV6-5; j_gene: TRBJ2-2; abundance: .; d_gene: .; CDR3aa: CASRGLRRNTGELFF; CDR3nt: TGTGCCAGCAGAGGTTTGAGGCGGAACACCGGGGAGCTGTTTTTT
v_gene: TRBV18; j_gene: TRBJ2-3; abundance: .; d_gene: TRBD2; CDR3aa: CASSRNPSSGRHTDTQYF; CDR3nt: TGTGCCAGCTCACGAAACCCTTCTAGCGGGAGGCACACAGATACGCAGTATTTT
v_gene: TRBV27; j_gene: TRBJ2-6; abundance: .; d_gene: .; CDR3aa: CASSFRGRLSGANVLTF; CDR3nt: TGTGCCAGCAGTTTCCGGGGGAGGCTCTCTGGGGCCAACGTCCTGACTTTC
v_gene: TRBV7-8; j_gene: TRBJ2-7; abundance: .; d_gene: TRBD1; CDR3aa: CASSLARGHYEQYF; CDR3nt: TGTGCCAGCAGCTTAGCCAGGGGGCACTACGAGCAGTACTTC
v_gene: TRBV6-5; j_gene: TRBJ1-2; abundance: .; d_gene: .; CDR3aa: CASSEEGPYGYTF; CDR3nt: TGTGCCAGCAGTGAAGAGGGTCCCTATGGCTACACCTTC
v_gene: TRBV27; j_gene: TRBJ1-1; abundance: .; d_gene: .; CDR3aa: CASSLSRLGTEAFF; CDR3nt: TGTGCCAGCAGTTTATCGCGGTTAGGCACTGAAGCTTTCTTT
v_gene: TRBV5-1; j_gene: TRBJ1-2; abundance: .; d_gene: .; CDR3aa: CASSLGKGLQGANYGYTF; CDR3nt: TGCGCCAGCAGCTTAGGTAAAGGGTTGCAGGGCGCGAACTATGGCTACACCTTC
v_gene: TRBV19; j_gene: TRBJ1-2; abundance: once; d_gene: TRBD1; CDR3aa: CASSIRQGNYGYTF; CDR3nt: TGTGCCAGTAGTATCAGACAGGGCAACTATGGCTACACCTTC
v_gene: TRBV7-8; j_gene: TRBJ2-3; abundance: .; d_gene: .; CDR3aa: CASSRGPQGRGQDTQYF; CDR3nt: TGTGCCAGCAGTAGAGGCCCACAGGGCAGGGGCCAGGATACGCAGTATTTT
v_gene: TRBV29-1; j_gene: TRBJ2-6; abundance: .; d_gene: .; CDR3aa: CSVAYRENSGANVLTF; CDR3nt: TGCAGCGTTGCTTACAGGGAAAACTCTGGGGCCAACGTCCTGACTTTC
v_gene: TRBV11-2; j_gene: TRBJ1-2; abundance: .; d_gene: .; CDR3aa: CASSRSNYGYTF; CDR3nt: TGTGCCAGCAGCCGGAGCAACTATGGCTACACCTTC
v_gene: TRBV30; j_gene: TRBJ1-3; abundance: .; d_gene: TRBD1; CDR3aa: CAWSGDRDSGNTIYF; CDR3nt: TGTGCCTGGAGCGGCGACAGGGACTCTGGAAACACCATATATTTT
v_gene: TRBV2; j_gene: TRBJ1-1; abundance: .; d_gene: .; CDR3aa: CASSDRESIGTEAFF; CDR3nt: TGTGCCAGCAGTGACAGGGAAAGTATTGGCACTGAAGCTTTCTTT